This T cell receptor beta chain was captured by sequencing in a study of shared clonotypes between healthy human individuals (dated by TCRdb to about 2020). General notes on the study: The cohort included three men and a couple of women between 18 and 49 years of age. Per donor, three plates each were used for CD4 naive and CD4 memory, two for CD8 naive, and one for CD8 memory. Blood TCR repertoires of five healthy adults were deeply sequenced to estimate repertoire size and the extent of clonotype sharing between individuals. Libraries were prepared and TCR repertoires were sequenced by different laboratories using diverse techniques, in order to increase sequencing depth and limit assay-specific biases. Leukapheresis yielded between about 0.94 and 8.9 billion PBMCs per donor.

TCR CDR3 regions were amplified from genomic DNA by multiplex PCR using the deep immunoSEQ assay. Extracted genomic DNA from each cell subset was spread evenly across all wells of several immunoSEQ 96-well plates, with each plate serving as a replicate. For sorted subsets, around 200 ng genomic DNA, equal to 30,000 to 35,000 T cell genomes, was loaded into each replicate PCR. The purified libraries were quantified using a Qubit 3.0 fluorometer, sized with a Bioanalyzer 2100, and then quantified again using the KAPA Library Quantification kit. Every immunoSEQ 96-well plate was sequenced on a separate single-read 150-cycle Illumina NextSeq 550 flow cell. The paper's data handling went like this. The immunoSEQ output contained only junctional sequences without quality scores, so filtering could not match that applied to full-length reads. Sequences were annotated with PyIR, a Python wrapper for IgBLAST v1.9, and V/J genes and CDR3 were assigned using IMGT germline references. Any read was removed if the V/J assignment was weak (E-value above 1e-6), the CDR3 was missing, or the read contained stop codons, out-of-frame junctions, or ambiguous translated residues. V3J clonotypes were defined as sequences sharing an identical inferred V gene, J gene, and CDR3 amino acid sequence. The percentage overlap between two repertoires was calculated by dividing the number of shared unique clonotypes by the size of the smaller repertoire. RTK rarefaction, the Chao1 estimator, and Recon v2.1 estimates of unobserved clonotypes were used to assess repertoire richness. Generation probabilities were computed with OLGA for all TCRbeta clonotypes obtained by the gDNA method from several donors. TCRdb retrieved this table from immuneACCESS and kept in-frame rearrangements only. Not all clones are present; in checked studies, unresolved V genes account for under half, and no reason is known for the remainder. D and trimming were read from the DNA, whereas the V and J calls and clone size are those reported in that table. This sample gives 2 million to 2.5 million clones in total; around 95% of them show up just once. The biggest ten clones account for around 0.13% of the sample.

The donors were healthy, HIV-negative adults with no recently reported acute infections or vaccinations. Only Caucasian adults living in Nashville, Tennessee, USA were represented among the donors. CD4+ T cells were enriched through magnetic negative selection, after which naive cells were positively selected on CD45RA and the remaining negative fraction served as the memory subset. Blood was obtained by leukapheresis, after which PBMCs were separated by Ficoll-Histopaque density gradient centrifugation and cryopreserved in liquid nitrogen vapor phase. Purity and quantity of every magnetically sorted T cell population were checked by analytical flow cytometry. Genomic DNA was isolated from each sorted fraction and quantified by UV absorbance on a Nanodrop 2000c. In the germline V gene, CDR1 corresponds to SGHTA and CDR2 to FQGTGA. The CDR3 numbers 14 residues from cysteine through phenylalanine. The retained sequence is limited to the CDR3, 42 bases, with the frame set at the first base. Trimming accounts for 5 bases at V and 4 bases at J, while the number of junction bases matched to no gene is 4.

The paper's findings and limits, for the study overall: Compared with non-shared clonotypes, the clonotypes found in all four sorted-subset donors had higher generation probabilities. The small number of donors limited the genetic and exposure-history diversity represented. When several donors were compared, the shared fraction of clonotypes was 5% to 6.5% for naive CD4, approximately 3.5% for naive CD8, 2% to 2.5% for memory CD4, and 0.35% to 0.4% for memory CD8. Naive subsets generally had larger estimated clonotype richness than memory subsets. Sampling was limited to blood, and TCR repertoires in tissue likely differ from TCR repertoires in blood. Pairwise subsampling indicated that sequencing depth was expected to affect the degree of clonotype sharing among donors. Rarefaction of sorted-subset datasets indicated incomplete sequencing despite the large sequencing depth.

As for this clone: Its binding antigen is unknown. No qualities accompany the bases; no much larger clone lies one base away.

This sequence was found in a young man in good health. Rearrangement joined TRBV7-3 to TRBJ2-1, and TRBD2 matches 8 of the central bases. The sample was naive CD4+ T cells sorted from blood. The cell subset or site label, read with the paper, signifies: CD45RA+ positively selected. The DNA reads as follows: TGTGCCAGCAGCCCGCGGGGGGTATACAATGAGCAGTTCTTC. Translated, this gives CASSPRGVYNEQFF.